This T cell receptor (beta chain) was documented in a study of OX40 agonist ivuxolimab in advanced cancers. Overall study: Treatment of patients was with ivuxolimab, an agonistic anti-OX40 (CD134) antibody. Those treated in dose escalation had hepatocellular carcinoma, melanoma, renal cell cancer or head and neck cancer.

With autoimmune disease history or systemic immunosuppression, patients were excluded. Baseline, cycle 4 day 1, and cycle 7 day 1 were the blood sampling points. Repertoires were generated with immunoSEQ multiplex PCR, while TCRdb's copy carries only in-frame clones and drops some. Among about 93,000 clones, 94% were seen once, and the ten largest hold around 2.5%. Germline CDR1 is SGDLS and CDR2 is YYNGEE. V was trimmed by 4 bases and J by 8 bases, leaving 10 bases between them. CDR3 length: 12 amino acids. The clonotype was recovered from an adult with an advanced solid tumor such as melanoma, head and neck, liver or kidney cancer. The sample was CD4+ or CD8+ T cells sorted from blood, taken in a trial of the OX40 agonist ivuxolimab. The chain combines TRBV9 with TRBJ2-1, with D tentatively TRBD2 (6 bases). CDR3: CASSHGGDEQFF. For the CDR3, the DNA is TGTGCCAGCAGCCACGGAGGGGATGAGCAGTTCTTC.